This T cell receptor (beta chain) is from a study of CD8 T cells in ankylosing spondylitis. Findings of the study overall: Characteristic, it appeared, of ankylosing spondylitis blood was a TCR beta motif of about eight highly homologous variants. In the blood and synovial fluid of reactive arthritis, some motif variants had been previously reported.

Germline V gene data show CDR1 as SGHRS and CDR2 as YFSETQ. This CDR3 comprises 13 residues. Trimming pared 0 bases from V and 8 bases from J, leaving 9 bases between. MiXCR, run by TCRdb on the 5' RACE reads, gives a single entry per CDR3 protein. The sample comprises hundreds of thousands of distinct CDR3 sequences, roughly 13% of which are singletons, and under 7.5% rests with the top ten. This clonotype occurred a few times. Its antigen is not known. The sample was blood, either unsorted or a sorted T cell fraction (not recorded which). The gene calls are TRBV5-1 and TRBJ2-1; TRBD2 might be the D (5 bases). The TCR originated in a male donor with ankylosing spondylitis. The CDR3 nucleotides read TGCGCCAGCAGCTTGGTGTCTAGCCATGAGCAGTTCTTC. Protein: CASSLVSSHEQFF.